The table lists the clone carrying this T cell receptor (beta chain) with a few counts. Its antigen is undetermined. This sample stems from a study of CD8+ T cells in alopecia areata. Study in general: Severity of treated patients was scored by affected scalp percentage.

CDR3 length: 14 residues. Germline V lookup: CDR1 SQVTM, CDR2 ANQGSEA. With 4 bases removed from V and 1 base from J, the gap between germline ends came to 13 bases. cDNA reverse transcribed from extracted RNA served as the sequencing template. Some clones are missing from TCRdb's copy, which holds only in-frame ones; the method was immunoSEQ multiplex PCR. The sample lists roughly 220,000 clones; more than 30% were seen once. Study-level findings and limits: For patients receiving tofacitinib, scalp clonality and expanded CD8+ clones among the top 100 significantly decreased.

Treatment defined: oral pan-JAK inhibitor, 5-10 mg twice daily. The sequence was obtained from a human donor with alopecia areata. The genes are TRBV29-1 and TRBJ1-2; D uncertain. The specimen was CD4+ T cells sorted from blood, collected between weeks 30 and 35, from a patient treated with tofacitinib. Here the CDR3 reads CSVGKAENNYGYTF. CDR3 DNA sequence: TGCAGCGTTGGTAAGGCAGAGAATAACTATGGCTACACCTTC.